One sample yielded the 9 T cell receptor beta chains listed below, sequenced in a study of blood T cell repertoires in COVID-19. Sequenced by immunoSEQ multiplex PCR; TCRdb stores in-frame clones only, minus some. The sample holds 54,000 or so clones, approximately 88% seen once. Sequenced: peripheral blood. The receptors originated from a human donor in a cohort sampled during active COVID-19.

This clone is medium-sized by share. The rearrangement links TRBV4-1 to TRBJ2-5, with 7 nucleotides matching TRBD2. Trimming cost V 0 bases and J 2 bases; bases outside gene matches: 6. The CDR3 runs to 16 residues. Germline assignment: CDR1 MGHRA and CDR2 YSYEKL. Here the CDR3 reads CASSQDSPSGQETQYF. CDR3 DNA sequence: TGCGCCAGCAGCCAAGATTCGCCTAGCGGTCAAGAGACCCAGTACTTC.

The CDR3 DNA reads as TGTGCCAGCAGGGGGGGCAGGGGGCCCGTAGGCTATGGCTACACCTTC. Protein product: CASRGGRGPVGYGYTF. The J gene is TRBJ1-2, the V gene TRBV2, with TRBD1 matching over 8 bases. V gave up 6 bases and J gave up 4 bases; unmatched junction bases: 13. The CDR3 consists of 16 residues. Germline V lookup: CDR1 SNHLY, CDR2 FYNNEI. The full variable domain, rest sourced from reference TRBV2 and TRBJ1-2, is EPEVTQTPSHQVTQMGQEVILRCVPISNHLYFYWYRQILGQKVEFLVSFYNNEISEKSEIFDDQFSVERPDGSNFTLKIRSTKLEDSAMYFCASRGGRGPVGYGYTFGSGTRLTVV.

This chain joins TRBV15 and TRBJ2-7; 9 bases line up with TRBD1. CDR1 is LNHNV, CDR2 YYDKDF, per germline (reference sequence). V gave up 3 bases and J gave up 4 bases; unmatched junction bases: 10. The CDR3 covers 16 residues. CDR3 DNA sequence: TGTGCCACCAGCAGGGGAGGGGACAGGGCCGCATACGAGCAGTACTTC. This encodes CATSRGGDRAAYEQYF.

The chain uses TRBV5-1 and TRBJ2-2, with 7 bases fitting TRBD2. V lost 5 bases and J lost 7; bases outside the gene matches: 11. The CDR3 is 15 residues long. Germline lookup yields CDR1 SGHRS and CDR2 YFSETQ. This CDR3 reads CASRSTGTNVGELFF. CDR3 in DNA: TGCGCCAGCAGGTCTACCGGGACTAATGTCGGGGAGCTGTTTTTT.

The chain joins TRBV12-5 to TRBJ1-2; 9 nucleotides match TRBD1. V was clipped by 6 bases and J by 5 bases; unmatched bases: 4. This CDR3 spans 13 amino acids. The germline CDR1 and CDR2 sequences are LGHNT and FRNRAP. DNA for the CDR3: TGTGCTAGTGGACAGGGGGCATTTTATGGCTACACCTTC. This codes for CASGQGAFYGYTF.

The chain joins TRBV29-1 to TRBJ1-1; no clear D gene. V was trimmed by 4 bases and J by 7 bases, leaving 19 bases between them. The CDR3 runs to 14 residues. Germline V lookup: CDR1 SQVTM, CDR2 ANQGSEA. CDR3 coding DNA: TGCAGCGTTGCGGGGAGGGCCCGAAGGGTTGAAGCTTTCTTT. Protein sequence: CSVAGRARRVEAFF.

The chain carries TRBV6-5 and TRBJ1-1; D not resolved. This CDR3 has 13 residues. In germline, CDR1 is MNHEY, CDR2 SVGAGI. V was clipped by 0 bases and J by 11 bases, with 13 bases between them. CDR3 residues: CASSYSRDAGAFF. The CDR3 DNA reads TGTGCCAGCAGTTACTCGCGCGATGCCGGGGCTTTCTTT.

The rearrangement joins TRBV3-1 (or the pseudogene TRBV3-2) to TRBJ1-3; D might be TRBD1 (6 bases). The V end lost 4 bases, the J end lost 6 bases, and 10 bases lay between the germline ends. Germline V gene sequence: CDR1 LGHDT, CDR2 YNNKEL (reference sequence). CDR3 size: 13 residues. CDR3 DNA sequence: TGTGCCAGCAGCCGGCAGGGGTTAAACACCATATATTTT. Translation gives CASSRQGLNTIYF.

The chain joins TRBV2 to TRBJ2-7; TRBD2 aligns across 11 bases. Germline V gene sequence: CDR1 SNHLY, CDR2 FYNNEI. The ends lost 8 bases at V and 5 bases at J; junction bases unmatched: 5. CDR3 size: 13 residues. CDR3 sequence (DNA): TGTGCCAGCCGGCTAGCGGGAGGTGACGAGCAGTACTTC. It is translated as CASRLAGGDEQYF. The variable domain in full, with the rest retrieved from reference TRBV2 and TRBJ2-7, is EPEVTQTPSHQVTQMGQEVILRCVPISNHLYFYWYRQILGQKVEFLVSFYNNEISEKSEIFDDQFSVERPDGSNFTLKIRSTKLEDSAMYFCASRLAGGDEQYFGPGTRLTVT.